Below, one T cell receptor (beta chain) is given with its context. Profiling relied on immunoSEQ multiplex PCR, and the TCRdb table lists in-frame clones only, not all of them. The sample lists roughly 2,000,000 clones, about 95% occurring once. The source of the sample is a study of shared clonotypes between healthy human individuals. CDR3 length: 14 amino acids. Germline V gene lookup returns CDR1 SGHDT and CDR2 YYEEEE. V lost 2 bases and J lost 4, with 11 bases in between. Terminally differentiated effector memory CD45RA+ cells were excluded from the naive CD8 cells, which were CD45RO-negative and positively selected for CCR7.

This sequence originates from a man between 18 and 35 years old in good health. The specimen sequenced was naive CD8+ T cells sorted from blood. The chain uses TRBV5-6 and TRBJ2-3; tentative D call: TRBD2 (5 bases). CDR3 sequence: CASSFTSIADTQYF. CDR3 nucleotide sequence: TGTGCCAGCAGCTTTACTAGTATCGCAGATACGCAGTATTTT. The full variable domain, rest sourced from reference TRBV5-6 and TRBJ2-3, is DAGVTQSPTHLIKTRGQQVTLRCSPKSGHDTVSWYQQALGQGPQFIFQYYEEEERQRGNFPDRFSGHQFPNYSSELNVNALLLGDSALYLCASSFTSIADTQYFGPGTRLTVL.